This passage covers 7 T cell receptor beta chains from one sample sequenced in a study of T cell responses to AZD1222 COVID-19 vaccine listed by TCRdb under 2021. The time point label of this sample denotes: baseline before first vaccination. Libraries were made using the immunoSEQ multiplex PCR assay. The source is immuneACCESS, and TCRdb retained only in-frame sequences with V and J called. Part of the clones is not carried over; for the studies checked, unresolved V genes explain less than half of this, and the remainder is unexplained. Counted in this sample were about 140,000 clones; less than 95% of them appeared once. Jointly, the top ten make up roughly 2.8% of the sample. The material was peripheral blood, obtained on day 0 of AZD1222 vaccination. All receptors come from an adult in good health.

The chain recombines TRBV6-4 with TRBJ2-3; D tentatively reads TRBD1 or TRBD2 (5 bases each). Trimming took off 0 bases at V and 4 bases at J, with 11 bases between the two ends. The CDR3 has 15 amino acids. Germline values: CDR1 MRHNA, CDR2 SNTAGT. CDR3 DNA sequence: TGTGCCAGCAGTGACTCTACCAGGGAGCCAGATACGCAGTATTTT. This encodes CASSDSTREPDTQYF.

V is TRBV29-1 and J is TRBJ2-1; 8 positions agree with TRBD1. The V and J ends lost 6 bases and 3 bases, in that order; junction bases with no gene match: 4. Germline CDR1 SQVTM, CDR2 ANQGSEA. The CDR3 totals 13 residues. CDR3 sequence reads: CSVRDRIYNEQFF. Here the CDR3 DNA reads TGCAGCGTCAGGGACAGGATCTACAATGAGCAGTTCTTC.

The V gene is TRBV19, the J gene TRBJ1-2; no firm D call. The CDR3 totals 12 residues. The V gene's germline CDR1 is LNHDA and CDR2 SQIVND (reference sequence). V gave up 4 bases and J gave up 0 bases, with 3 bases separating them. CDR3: CASSTTNYGYTF. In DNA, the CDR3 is TGTGCCAGTAGTACAACTAACTATGGCTACACCTTC.

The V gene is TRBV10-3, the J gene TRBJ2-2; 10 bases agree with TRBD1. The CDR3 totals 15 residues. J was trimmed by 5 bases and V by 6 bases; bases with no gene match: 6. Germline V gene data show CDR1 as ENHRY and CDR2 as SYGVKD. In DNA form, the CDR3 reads TGTGCCATCAGGGGGACAGGGGAGGAAACCGGGGAGCTGTTTTTT. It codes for CAIRGTGEETGELFF.

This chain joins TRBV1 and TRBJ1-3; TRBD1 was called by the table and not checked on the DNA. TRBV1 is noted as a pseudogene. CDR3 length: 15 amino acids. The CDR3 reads CTSSQEGHPGNTIYF. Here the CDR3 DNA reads TGCACCAGCAGCCAAGAGGGACATCCCGGAAACACCATATATTTT.

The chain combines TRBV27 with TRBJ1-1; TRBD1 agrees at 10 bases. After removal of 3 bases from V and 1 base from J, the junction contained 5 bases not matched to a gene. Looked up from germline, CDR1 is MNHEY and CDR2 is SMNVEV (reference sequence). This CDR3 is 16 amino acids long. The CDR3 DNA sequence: TGTGCCAGCAGTTTGACAGGGGGCGGTCGGAACACTGAAGCTTTCTTT. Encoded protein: CASSLTGGGRNTEAFF.

For the CDR3, the DNA is TGTGCCAGCAGCCCCCAGCCGGGGGGAAAGGAGCAGTTCTTC. Translating gives CASSPQPGGKEQFF. The genes are TRBV9 and TRBJ2-1; 7 bases fit TRBD2. Trimming removed 4 bases from V and 10 bases from J; junction bases left unmatched: 11. Germline V gene lookup returns CDR1 SGDLS and CDR2 YYNGEE. The CDR3 has 14 amino acids.